Listed below are T cell receptor beta chains from one sample, sequenced in a study of shared clonotypes between healthy human individuals. The assay was immunoSEQ multiplex PCR, and TCRdb's table has in-frame clones only and misses some. The data show about 600,000 clones, with more than 95% seen just once and approximately 0.33% held by the top ten. Sequenced material: naive CD8+ T cells sorted from blood. These receptors all stem from a man younger than 40 in good health. Both conserved end residues are part of each CDR3. The D gene is left open where the match is weak. Only some rows state a clone size, as once, few, many or a class for expanded clones.

CDR3 DNA: TGTGCCAGCAGGGGGACTGGGGTCGGGGAGCTGTTTTTT; CDR3 protein: CASRGTGVGELFF; CDR3 length: 13; D gene: -; J gene: TRBJ2-2; V gene: TRBV2; clone size: -
CDR3 DNA: TGCGCCAGCAGCGCGACAGGGGACGATGGCTACACCTTC; CDR3 protein: CASSATGDDGYTF; CDR3 length: 13; D gene: TRBD1; J gene: TRBJ1-2; V gene: TRBV5-1; clone size: -
CDR3 DNA: TGTGCCAGCAGCTTGGCGGTCGCGGGACTAGCGGCTCACAATGAGCAGTTCTTC; CDR3 protein: CASSLAVAGLAAHNEQFF; CDR3 length: 18; D gene: TRBD2; J gene: TRBJ2-1; V gene: TRBV5-4; clone size: -
CDR3 DNA: TGTGCCAGCGGAGGGAATGAGCAGTTCTTC; CDR3 protein: CASGGNEQFF; CDR3 length: 10; D gene: -; J gene: TRBJ2-1; V gene: TRBV9; clone size: -
CDR3 DNA: TGTGCCAGCATCCACGGCTTACAGGGCACAGATACGCAGTATTTT; CDR3 protein: CASIHGLQGTDTQYF; CDR3 length: 15; D gene: -; J gene: TRBJ2-3; V gene: TRBV6-1; clone size: -
CDR3 DNA: TGTGCCAGCAGCTCCTCCCTGGGACGGGGGGAGCAGTACTTC; CDR3 protein: CASSSSLGRGEQYF; CDR3 length: 14; D gene: -; J gene: TRBJ2-7; V gene: TRBV7-9; clone size: -
CDR3 DNA: TGTGCCAGCAGTTTCAGTCGCGTCTATGAGCAGTTCTTC; CDR3 protein: CASSFSRVYEQFF; CDR3 length: 13; D gene: -; J gene: TRBJ2-1; V gene: TRBV28; clone size: -
CDR3 DNA: TGTGCCAGTAGTATTGGGACAGGGGGCCCCTACGAGCAGTACTTC; CDR3 protein: CASSIGTGGPYEQYF; CDR3 length: 15; D gene: TRBD1; J gene: TRBJ2-7; V gene: TRBV19; clone size: -
CDR3 DNA: TGTGCCAGCAGCTTGGGTCGGGACACCGGGGAGCTGTTTTTT; CDR3 protein: CASSLGRDTGELFF; CDR3 length: 14; D gene: -; J gene: TRBJ2-2; V gene: TRBV5-4; clone size: once
CDR3 DNA: TGCAGCGTTGAGGATAATAGCGTATCCTACGAGCAGTACTTC; CDR3 protein: CSVEDNSVSYEQYF; CDR3 length: 14; D gene: -; J gene: TRBJ2-7; V gene: TRBV29-1; clone size: -
CDR3 DNA: TGTGCCAGCAGCCCTACGGGGGCTGAGCAGTTCTTC; CDR3 protein: CASSPTGAEQFF; CDR3 length: 12; D gene: -; J gene: TRBJ2-1; V gene: TRBV11-2; clone size: once
CDR3 DNA: TGCGCCAGCAGCTCCGGACTAGCGGGACCTGTCACCGGGGAGCTGTTTTTT; CDR3 protein: CASSSGLAGPVTGELFF; CDR3 length: 17; D gene: TRBD2; J gene: TRBJ2-2; V gene: TRBV5-1; clone size: -
CDR3 DNA: TGTGCCAGCAGCAACAGGGGGGACTTTACAAATGAGCAGTTCTTC; CDR3 protein: CASSNRGDFTNEQFF; CDR3 length: 15; D gene: TRBD1; J gene: TRBJ2-1; V gene: TRBV7-9; clone size: -
CDR3 DNA: TGTGCCACCGTGGACAGGGGGAATCAGCCCCAGCATTTT; CDR3 protein: CATVDRGNQPQHF; CDR3 length: 13; D gene: TRBD1; J gene: TRBJ1-5; V gene: TRBV15; clone size: -
CDR3 DNA: TGTGCCAGCAGCCAAGTATCGGTCCTGAGCTCGGAGACCCAGTACTTC; CDR3 protein: CASSQVSVLSSETQYF; CDR3 length: 16; D gene: -; J gene: TRBJ2-5; V gene: TRBV14; clone size: -
CDR3 DNA: TGTGCCAGCAGCTTGGGCAGGGACTACGAGCAGTACTTC; CDR3 protein: CASSLGRDYEQYF; CDR3 length: 13; D gene: -; J gene: TRBJ2-7; V gene: TRBV7-2; clone size: -
CDR3 DNA: TGTGCCAGCAGTCCTGGGACTAGCGGGAGTACGGCCGGGGAGCTGTTTTTT; CDR3 protein: CASSPGTSGSTAGELFF; CDR3 length: 17; D gene: TRBD2; J gene: TRBJ2-2; V gene: TRBV4-2; clone size: -
CDR3 DNA: TGTGCCAGCAGTCAAGGGAAACTAGCGGGGAACTACGAGCAGTACTTC; CDR3 protein: CASSQGKLAGNYEQYF; CDR3 length: 16; D gene: TRBD2; J gene: TRBJ2-7; V gene: TRBV14; clone size: -
CDR3 DNA: TGTGCCAGCAGCGAGACACCGAACTATGGCTACACCTTC; CDR3 protein: CASSETPNYGYTF; CDR3 length: 13; D gene: -; J gene: TRBJ1-2; V gene: TRBV5-5; clone size: -
CDR3 DNA: TGTGCCAGCAGCTTAGATTTCGGGGGGCGAATCGCCGGGGAGCTGTTTTTT; CDR3 protein: CASSLDFGGRIAGELFF; CDR3 length: 17; D gene: -; J gene: TRBJ2-2; V gene: TRBV7-9; clone size: -
CDR3 DNA: TGTGCCAGCACCCTTGTTCTGACAGGGGGCGATGAGCAGTTCTTC; CDR3 protein: CASTLVLTGGDEQFF; CDR3 length: 15; D gene: TRBD1; J gene: TRBJ2-1; V gene: TRBV7-6; clone size: -
CDR3 DNA: TGTGCCATCAAAGGCGATAGCGGGAGATGGAATGAGCAGTTCTTC; CDR3 protein: CAIKGDSGRWNEQFF; CDR3 length: 15; D gene: TRBD2; J gene: TRBJ2-1; V gene: TRBV10-3; clone size: few
CDR3 DNA: TGTGCCAGCCGGACTAGCGGGAGTCTCAATGAGCAGTTCTTC; CDR3 protein: CASRTSGSLNEQFF; CDR3 length: 14; D gene: TRBD2; J gene: TRBJ2-1; V gene: TRBV28; clone size: -
CDR3 DNA: TGTGCCAGCAGTTGGACCACGGATACGCAGTATTTT; CDR3 protein: CASSWTTDTQYF; CDR3 length: 12; D gene: -; J gene: TRBJ2-3; V gene: TRBV11-2; clone size: -
CDR3 DNA: TGCAGCGTTGGTCAGGCTAGCGGTTACGAGCAGTACTTC; CDR3 protein: CSVGQASGYEQYF; CDR3 length: 13; D gene: TRBD2; J gene: TRBJ2-7; V gene: TRBV29-1; clone size: -
CDR3 DNA: TGTGCCAGTAGTATGACTAGCGGGAGCTTTCTAGCAATCAACGAGCAGTACTTC; CDR3 protein: CASSMTSGSFLAINEQYF; CDR3 length: 18; D gene: TRBD2; J gene: TRBJ2-7; V gene: TRBV19; clone size: -
CDR3 DNA: TGTGCCAGCAGTTTATTTTTTGGCAATGAGCAGTTCTTC; CDR3 protein: CASSLFFGNEQFF; CDR3 length: 13; D gene: -; J gene: TRBJ2-1; V gene: TRBV27; clone size: -
CDR3 DNA: TGTGCCAGCAGTGACCGGGACAGGGTCATGGATACGCAGTATTTT; CDR3 protein: CASSDRDRVMDTQYF; CDR3 length: 15; D gene: TRBD1; J gene: TRBJ2-3; V gene: TRBV6-6; clone size: -
CDR3 DNA: TGTGCCAGCAGCCAATCGGAATCAGCTAACTATGGCTACACCTTC; CDR3 protein: CASSQSESANYGYTF; CDR3 length: 15; D gene: -; J gene: TRBJ1-2; V gene: TRBV14; clone size: -